These 10 T cell receptor beta chains were all obtained from the same sample, sequenced in a study of long-term antiretroviral therapy in people with HIV. It was version v3.0 of the immunoSEQ assay that was run at survey level. Assay used: immunoSEQ multiplex PCR; TCRdb lists only in-frame clones, some missing. Of about 36,000 clones in the sample, roughly 78% were seen once. The sample in question was unsorted PBMCs, obtained 3.4 years after starting antiretroviral therapy. Receptors originate from a young man with HIV.

This rearrangement joins TRBV27 to TRBJ1-5; perhaps TRBD1 as D (5 bases). V was cut by 4 bases and J by 6 bases, with 19 bases left in between. This CDR3 spans 16 amino acids. Germline V gene sequence: CDR1 MNHEY, CDR2 SMNVEV (reference sequence). This chain's CDR3 is CASSSSSRGAGQPQHF. CDR3 sequence (DNA): TGTGCCAGCAGTTCCTCCAGCCGAGGGGCCGGTCAGCCCCAGCATTTT.

The V and J genes are TRBV4-2 and TRBJ2-3; perhaps TRBD1 as D (5 bases). Germline-derived CDR1 and CDR2 are LGHNA and YNFKEQ. CDR3 size: 21 residues. Trimming removed 1 base at V and 1 base at J, with 27 bases between. CDR3 sequence reads: CASSQVGGAGLAVRGTDTQYF. In DNA form, the CDR3 reads TGTGCCAGCAGCCAAGTCGGTGGGGCAGGGCTCGCGGTAAGAGGCACAGATACGCAGTATTTT.

The chain recombines TRBV4-1 with TRBJ2-2; D possibly uses TRBD1 or TRBD2 (5 bases each). The CDR3 spans 17 residues. V lost 4 bases and J lost 6, with 21 bases in between. Germline V gene lookup returns CDR1 MGHRA and CDR2 YSYEKL. The CDR3 spells CASSPGWLAISSGELFF. CDR3 DNA: TGCGCCAGCAGCCCAGGGTGGCTAGCAATTTCTTCCGGGGAGCTGTTTTTT.

The chain combines TRBV19 with TRBJ2-1; TRBD2 might be the D (6 bases). The CDR3 is 14 residues long. Germline values: CDR1 LNHDA, CDR2 SQIVND (reference sequence). V lost 4 bases and J lost 3, with 10 bases in between. The CDR3: CASSRAGYYNEQFF. CDR3 in DNA: TGTGCCAGTAGTAGGGCGGGATACTACAATGAGCAGTTCTTC.

This chain uses TRBV19 with TRBJ1-5; D is possibly TRBD1 (6 bases). From germline, CDR1 is LNHDA and CDR2 SQIVND (reference sequence). CDR3 length: 16 residues. With 5 bases removed from V and 7 bases from J, the gap between germline ends came to 21 bases. The CDR3: CASSVFPGQGFQPQHF. For the CDR3, the DNA is TGTGCCAGTAGTGTCTTCCCGGGGCAGGGGTTCCAGCCCCAGCATTTT.

This chain joins TRBV5-6 and TRBJ2-3, with 10 bases identical to TRBD2. Germline-derived CDR1 and CDR2 are SGHDT and YYEEEE. Unmatched junction bases numbered 5, after V lost 2 bases and J lost 2 bases. The CDR3 runs to 16 residues. As DNA, the CDR3 is TGTGCCAGCAGCTTTCAAACTAGCGGGATCACAGATACGCAGTATTTT. Translated, it gives CASSFQTSGITDTQYF.

The rearrangement links TRBV4-3 to TRBJ2-3, with a possible D match to TRBD1 (6 bases). V gave up 3 bases and J gave up 2 bases, with 18 bases separating them. This CDR3 has 17 residues. In germline, CDR1 is LGHNA, CDR2 YSLEER. The CDR3 DNA is TGCGCCAGCAGCCAGGACCCTAACAGGGAAGCCACAGATACGCAGTATTTT. Its protein is CASSQDPNREATDTQYF.

This rearrangement joins TRBV6-6 to TRBJ1-5; weak D call: TRBD1 (6 bases). Germline CDR1 MNHNY, CDR2 SVGAGI (reference sequence). V dropped 4 bases and J dropped 5 bases, with 18 bases sitting between them. The length of the CDR3 is 16 residues. Written as DNA, the CDR3 is TGTGCCAGCAGTTGGTATCAGGGGCTGTTGGATCAGCCCCAGCATTTT. This codes for CASSWYQGLLDQPQHF.

The chain carries TRBV19 and TRBJ1-1, with unresolved D. The CDR3 is 12 amino acids. CDR1 and CDR2 (germline): LNHDA, SQIVND (reference sequence). Trimming pared 3 bases from V and 4 bases from J, leaving 6 bases between. The chain's CDR3 is CASSMGITEAFF. The CDR3 DNA reads as TGTGCCAGTAGTATGGGCATCACTGAAGCTTTCTTT.

The gene calls are TRBV28 and TRBJ2-1; unclear D gene. Trimming removed 6 bases from V and 5 bases from J, with 11 bases in between. The CDR3 covers 13 residues. Germline V gene sequence: CDR1 MDHEN, CDR2 SYDVKM. CDR3 amino acids: CASRLTKNNEQFF. The CDR3 region has the DNA TGTGCCAGCAGGCTGACAAAGAACAATGAGCAGTTCTTC.